The rows below give T cell receptor beta chains drawn from one sample of a study of early T cells in non-severe SARS-CoV-2 infection. TCRdb recomputed calls from the 5' RACE reads with MiXCR, one row per CDR3 protein. The profile shows tens of thousands of distinct CDR3 sequences, approximately 9.7% of them singletons. The material sequenced was whole blood. The receptor set was obtained from an adult who was a healthcare worker with PCR-confirmed SARS-CoV-2 infection or an uninfected control (not recorded which). Both conserved end residues are part of each CDR3. A D gene is named only where the DNA matches it firmly. For some rows the clone size is stated as once, few or many, or as a class when expanded; others skip it.

abundance	v_gene	d_gene	j_gene	CDR3nt	CDR3aa
.	TRBV20-1	.	TRBJ2-1	TGCAGTGCTAGTCTGTTCGGGACATCTGTTTACAATGAGCAGTTCTTC	CSASLFGTSVYNEQFF
few	TRBV18	.	TRBJ2-1	TGTGCCAGCGTTGGGTCCAACGCCTACAATGAGCAGTTCTTC	CASVGSNAYNEQFF
many	TRBV15	.	TRBJ1-1	TGTGCCACCAGCACGGGGGGTGTTGGCAACACTGAAGCTTTCTTT	CATSTGGVGNTEAFF
many	TRBV3-1	.	TRBJ2-7	TGTGCCAGCAGCCCGGGTTCCTACGAGCAGTACTTC	CASSPGSYEQYF
.	TRBV3-1	.	TRBJ2-2	TGTGCCAGCAGTACTCTTGGAGGACCCCGGACCGGGGAGCTGTTTTTT	CASSTLGGPRTGELFF
few	TRBV7-9	.	TRBJ2-7	TGTGCCAGCAGCCCGGACACCTTCTACGAGCAGTACTTC	CASSPDTFYEQYF
few	TRBV5-6	.	TRBJ1-6	TGTGCCAGCACCTCCAACCGGGGAAGAGGGGTCAATTCACCCCTCCACTTT	CASTSNRGRGVNSPLHF
.	TRBV14	.	TRBJ2-2	TGTGCCAGCAGCCAAGAATATACCGGGGAGCTGTTTTTT	CASSQEYTGELFF
.	TRBV10-3	TRBD2	TRBJ2-2	TGTGCCATCAGTGATACAGCGGGGGCGAACACCGGGGAGCTGTTTTTT	CAISDTAGANTGELFF
.	TRBV12-5	TRBD1	TRBJ1-1	TGTGCTAGTGGACCTGGGACAGGGGGTGAAGCTTTCTTT	CASGPGTGGEAFF
few	TRBV19	TRBD1	TRBJ2-1	TGTGCCAGTAGTCCCGGGACAGGGGGTAACAATGAGCAGTTCTTC	CASSPGTGGNNEQFF
few	TRBV7-9	.	TRBJ1-2	TGTGCCAGCAGCCGGGACCACTATGGCTACACCTTC	CASSRDHYGYTF
few	TRBV7-8	.	TRBJ1-1	TGTGCCAGCAGCTTAGCCGAGGGGACTGAAGCTTTCTTT	CASSLAEGTEAFF
few	TRBV7-9	.	TRBJ1-2	TGTGCCAGCAGCCTAGGATCCTCCGGGAACTATGGCTACACCTTC	CASSLGSSGNYGYTF
many	TRBV6-1	TRBD2	TRBJ2-5	TGTGCCAGCGGCCGGGGGGGCTTAGAGACCCAGTACTTC	CASGRGGLETQYF
.	TRBV12-3/TRBV12-4	TRBD1	TRBJ1-2	TGTGCCAGCGGACCGGGACAGAACTATGGCTACACCTTC	CASGPGQNYGYTF
.	TRBV15	.	TRBJ2-1	TGTGCCACCAGCAGAGATGGGGGGACCAATGAGCAGTTCTTC	CATSRDGGTNEQFF
many	TRBV4-1	TRBD1	TRBJ1-4	TGCGCCAGCAGCCCGTGGGGACAGCAGGCAACTAATGAAAAACTGTTTTTT	CASSPWGQQATNEKLFF
once	TRBV5-1	.	TRBJ1-6	TGCGCCAGCAGCTCGATCGGACGGTTTTATAATTCACCCCTCCACTTT	CASSSIGRFYNSPLHF
.	TRBV18	.	TRBJ1-1	TGTGCCAGCTCACCGGTAGCCGTGCAGGACACTGAAGTTTTCTTT	CASSPVAVQDTEVFF
few	TRBV12-3/TRBV12-4	.	TRBJ1-4	TGTGCCAGCAGTTGGAGGGGGATCTATGAAAAACTGTTTTTT	CASSWRGIYEKLFF
many	TRBV7-3	.	TRBJ2-2	TGTGCCAGCAGCTCGACGATGACCGGGGAGCTGTTTTTT	CASSSTMTGELFF
few	TRBV7-9	.	TRBJ2-7	TGTGCCAGCAGCACGTCGCCGGGAAGTTCCTACGAGCAGTACTTC	CASSTSPGSSYEQYF
many	TRBV2	.	TRBJ2-1	TGTGCCAGCAGCGAGACCCGCAATGAGCAGTTCTTC	CASSETRNEQFF
.	TRBV3-1	.	TRBJ1-1	TGTGCCAGCAGCCGGACCTTAGGGACAACTGAAGCTTTCTTT	CASSRTLGTTEAFF
.	TRBV7-9	TRBD1	TRBJ2-5	TGTGCCAGCACCCTACAGGGGGCGGGATTGACCGCCTTC	CASTLQGAGLTAF
.	TRBV10-3	.	TRBJ1-2	TGTGCCATCAGTGAGTCCCACTCGGGTTATGGCTACACCTTC	CAISESHSGYGYTF
few	TRBV20-1	.	TRBJ2-3	TGCAGTGCTAGAGTCTTTAGGTTCCCAGATACGCAGTATTTT	CSARVFRFPDTQYF
many	TRBV19	TRBD2	TRBJ2-4	TGTGCCAGTAGTATGATCGGGGGGGCCAAAAACATTCAGTACTTC	CASSMIGGAKNIQYF
.	TRBV11-2	TRBD1	TRBJ1-3	TGTGCCAGCTGTTCAGGACAGGGGAACACCATATATTTT	CASCSGQGNTIYF
many	TRBV12-3/TRBV12-4	.	TRBJ2-1	TGTGCCAGCAGTTTTGCGGTAAATGAGCAGTTCTTC	CASSFAVNEQFF
few	TRBV11-1	TRBD1	TRBJ2-2	TGTGCCAGCAGCCCGGGTCAGGGGGCGAACACCGGGGAGCTGTTTTTT	CASSPGQGANTGELFF
many	TRBV3-1	TRBD1	TRBJ2-5	TGTGCCAGCAGCCCCTGGACAGGGGGTGACCAAGAGACCCAGTACTTC	CASSPWTGGDQETQYF
few	TRBV11-2	.	TRBJ1-1	TGTGCCAGCAGCCTGACAGCAATGAACACTGAAGCTTTCTTT	CASSLTAMNTEAFF
few	TRBV13	.	TRBJ2-3	TGTGCCAGCTCTCAGGCGGATACGCAGTATTTT	CASSQADTQYF
few	TRBV12-3/TRBV12-4	.	TRBJ1-2	TGTGCCAGCAGTCTCGCGACAGGCAACTATGGCTACACCTTC	CASSLATGNYGYTF
few	TRBV20-1	.	TRBJ2-5	TGCAGTGCTAGAGAGGGGGCCCGACAAGAGACCCAGTACTTC	CSAREGARQETQYF
.	TRBV29-1	.	TRBJ2-1	TGCAGCGTTGAAGGGGCTAGTAGCTCCTACAATGAGCAGTTCTTC	CSVEGASSSYNEQFF
few	TRBV18	.	TRBJ2-1	TGTGCCAGCTCACCGGGGGGCCCCAGCTCCTACAATGAGCAGTTCTTC	CASSPGGPSSYNEQFF
.	TRBV7-9	TRBD2	TRBJ2-3	TGTGCCAGCAGCTTAGCCGGGAGGGCCACAGATACGCAGTATTTT	CASSLAGRATDTQYF
few	TRBV13	.	TRBJ2-7	TGTGCCAGCAGCTTAGGGTCCTCCGGCTCCTACGAGCAGTACTTC	CASSLGSSGSYEQYF
few	TRBV10-2	TRBD2	TRBJ2-3	TGCGCCAGCAGTGATTGGACTAGCGGACCTTTGAAGGTTTCAGGCACAGATACGCAGTATTTT	CASSDWTSGPLKVSGTDTQYF
.	TRBV18	.	TRBJ1-2	TGTGCCAGCTCACCAGTAAGACAGATCTATGGCTACACCTTC	CASSPVRQIYGYTF
.	TRBV13	TRBD2	TRBJ2-5	TGTGCCAGCAGCTTAGAAGTAGGACTAGCGGGGGACCTCGGGACCCAGTACTTC	CASSLEVGLAGDLGTQYF
many	TRBV24-1	.	TRBJ2-5	TGTGCCACCAGTGACCGAGAAGAGACCCAGTACTTC	CATSDREETQYF
.	TRBV12-3/TRBV12-4	.	TRBJ1-2	TGTGCCAGCAGTTTAGGGGGATCCAAAGGTGGCTACACCTTC	CASSLGGSKGGYTF
.	TRBV5-1	.	TRBJ1-6	TGCGCCAGCAGCTTGTTGGCAGGCCCGACCGAGCCCCTCCACTTT	CASSLLAGPTEPLHF
many	TRBV29-1	.	TRBJ1-2	TGCAGCGTTTATTCGACGGATACTAACTATGGCTACACCTTC	CSVYSTDTNYGYTF
many	TRBV20-1	TRBD2	TRBJ2-3	TGCAGTGCTACCCTAGCGGGGGGGCGAAATACGCAGTATTTT	CSATLAGGRNTQYF
few	TRBV5-1	.	TRBJ2-7	TGCGCCAGCAGCTTGGGACAGCACTACGAGCAGTACTTC	CASSLGQHYEQYF
many	TRBV2	.	TRBJ1-2	TGTGCCAGCAGTTCCCAGGGTTTATTCGTTGATGGCTACACCTTC	CASSSQGLFVDGYTF
few	TRBV7-6	.	TRBJ2-2	TGTGCCAGCAGCCCCACAAGGACCGGGGAGCTGTTTTTT	CASSPTRTGELFF